The 16 T cell receptor beta chains below were found in one sample sequenced in a study of CD8+ T cells in alopecia areata. Regarding treatment: oral pan-JAK inhibitor, 5-10 mg twice daily. RNA extraction was followed by reverse transcription into cDNA, which acted as the sequencing template. Libraries were prepared by immunoSEQ multiplex PCR; TCRdb keeps only in-frame clonotypes and omits some of them. This table holds around 200,000 clones, 40% to 65% found once. Sample: CD8+ T cells sorted from blood, taken at week 24, from a patient treated with tofacitinib. Receptors originate from a human donor with alopecia areata.

The rearrangement uses TRBV11-2 and TRBJ2-5; weak D call: TRBD2 (6 bases). Germline V gene lookup returns CDR1 SGHAT and CDR2 FQNNGV. The V gene lost 3 bases and the J gene lost 2 bases, with 13 bases spanning the gap. The CDR3 totals 15 residues. The CDR3 region is CASSLWRGLQETQYF. Written as DNA, the CDR3 is TGTGCCAGCAGCTTGTGGAGGGGCCTACAAGAGACCCAGTACTTC.

V usage is TRBV4-3 and J usage is TRBJ2-5; the D gene is possibly TRBD1 (6 bases). Between the trimmed V and J ends, which lost 0 bases and 4 bases, there was a span of 12 bases. Per germline, CDR1 LGHNA and CDR2 YSLEER. The CDR3 length is 15 residues. The CDR3 here is CASSQEADRRETQYF. CDR3 sequence (DNA): TGCGCCAGCAGCCAAGAAGCTGACAGGAGAGAGACCCAGTACTTC.

The chain is built from TRBV29-1 and TRBJ1-2; TRBD1 agrees at 10 bases. The ends lost 4 bases at V and 6 bases at J; junction bases unmatched: 8. The germline gives CDR1 SQVTM, CDR2 ANQGSEA. This CDR3 spans 14 amino acids. This CDR3 is CSVVDRGPYHGYTF. CDR3 bases: TGCAGCGTTGTTGACAGGGGGCCTTATCATGGCTACACCTTC.

The V and J genes are TRBV4-3 and TRBJ2-7, with D perhaps TRBD1 (6 bases). With 0 bases removed from V and 2 bases from J, the gap between germline ends came to 14 bases. The germline gives CDR1 LGHNA, CDR2 YSLEER. This CDR3 is built from 16 residues. The DNA of the CDR3 is TGCGCCAGCAGCCAAGATGAAAGGACAGAGACCTACGAGCAGTACTTC. As protein: CASSQDERTETYEQYF.

The rearrangement links TRBV19 to TRBJ2-1, with 10 bases lining up with TRBD2. V lost 6 bases to trimming and J lost 2 bases; unmatched junction nucleotides: 4. Germline CDR1 LNHDA, CDR2 SQIVND (reference sequence). The CDR3 is 15 amino acids. Here the CDR3 reads CASRLAGGPYNEQFF. Written as DNA, the CDR3 is TGTGCCAGTAGGTTAGCGGGGGGACCCTACAATGAGCAGTTCTTC.

This clone was counted between two and nine times. V is TRBV29-1 and J is TRBJ2-5; D not resolved. The CDR3 totals 12 residues. The V end was cut by 0 bases, the J end by 5 bases, with 7 bases between. Per germline, CDR1 SQVTM and CDR2 ANQGSEA. CDR3 bases: TGCAGCGTTGAAGATCGTGGGGAGACCCAGTACTTC. This gives the protein CSVEDRGETQYF.

The chain joins TRBV7-9 to TRBJ1-2; TRBD1 agrees at 9 bases. Per germline, CDR1 SEHNR and CDR2 FQNEAQ (reference sequence). The CDR3 contains 13 residues. The V segment lost 4 bases and the J segment 6 bases; nucleotides outside the gene matches: 3. CDR3 bases: TGTGCCAGCAGCTCCGGACAGGGGAATGGCTACACCTTC. This codes for CASSSGQGNGYTF.

CDR3 protein: CASSQERGRGYEQYF. The CDR3 DNA follows: TGCGCCAGCAGCCAAGAAAGGGGTCGAGGGTACGAGCAGTACTTC. The genes are TRBV4-3 and TRBJ2-7, with D perhaps TRBD1 or TRBD2 (5 bases each). CDR3 length: 15 residues. The germline V gene has CDR1 LGHNA and CDR2 YSLEER. The V end lost 0 bases, the J end lost 4 bases, and 13 bases lay between the germline ends.

The rearrangement uses TRBV19 and TRBJ1-5; possible D gene TRBD1, 5 bases. CDR3 length: 13 residues. Trimming left V 7 bases short and J 2 bases short, with 9 bases between. Germline loops: CDR1 LNHDA, CDR2 SQIVND (reference sequence). The CDR3 nucleotides are TGTGCCAGTACACCGGGGGGCAATCAGCCCCAGCATTTT. Translated: CASTPGGNQPQHF.

In this sample, this clone turned up a few times. The V gene is TRBV7-9, the J gene TRBJ2-7; 7 bases are shared with TRBD1. The CDR3 runs 16 residues. J lost 0 bases, V lost 6 bases, and 11 bases had no gene match. Germline V gives CDR1 SEHNR, CDR2 FQNEAQ (reference sequence). The CDR3 nucleotides read TGTGCCAGCAGTCCAGGCCGGGACAGTATCTCCTACGAGCAGTACTTC. Encoded protein: CASSPGRDSISYEQYF.

V gene TRBV5-6 combines with J gene TRBJ1-2, with no clear D. Germline-derived CDR1 and CDR2 are SGHDT and YYEEEE. The germline V and J ends were trimmed by 0 bases and 8 bases, with 8 bases remaining between them. The CDR3 contains 12 residues. This CDR3 is CASSLEADGYTF. CDR3 sequence (DNA): TGTGCCAGCAGCTTGGAAGCGGACGGCTACACCTTC. The complete variable domain, with remaining parts taken from reference TRBV5-6 and TRBJ1-2, reads DAGVTQSPTHLIKTRGQQVTLRCSPKSGHDTVSWYQQALGQGPQFIFQYYEEEERQRGNFPDRFSGHQFPNYSSELNVNALLLGDSALYLCASSLEADGYTFGSGTRLTVV.

V and J are TRBV19 and TRBJ1-5; possible D gene TRBD1, 5 bases. The germline V gene has CDR1 LNHDA and CDR2 SQIVND (reference sequence). V was pared by 7 bases and J by 7 bases, with 17 bases between. This CDR3 contains 14 residues. CDR3 region: CASNPGPANQPQHF. In DNA, the CDR3 is TGTGCCAGTAACCCGGGACCAGCAAACCAGCCCCAGCATTTT.

This clone was found a few times. This chain joins TRBV7-2 and TRBJ2-5; 11 bases are shared with TRBD2. The germline gives CDR1 SGHTA, CDR2 FQGNSA. The trim removed 5 bases at V and 5 bases at J, leaving 19 bases unmatched. The CDR3 has 19 amino acids. The CDR3 DNA follows: TGTGCCAGCAGCCAATACCTACCTGATAGCGGGGGGGCTGGGGAGACCCAGTACTTC. This codes for CASSQYLPDSGGAGETQYF.

This clone was found a few times. The genes are TRBV29-1 and TRBJ2-7; tentative D call: TRBD1 (6 bases). V shed 1 base and J shed 2 bases, with 6 bases lying between them. From germline, CDR1 is SQVTM and CDR2 ANQGSEA. The CDR3 is made up of 12 amino acids. The CDR3 sequence is CSVEAGAYEQYF. The CDR3 DNA reads TGCAGCGTTGAAGCAGGGGCCTACGAGCAGTACTTC.

This rearrangement joins TRBV25-1 to TRBJ1-2; D gene uncertain. Germline V gene data show CDR1 as MGHDK and CDR2 as SYGVNS. The CDR3 totals 13 residues. V was pared by 4 bases and J by 0 bases, with 6 bases between. The CDR3 sequence: CASSVRANYGYTF. CDR3 nucleotide sequence: TGTGCCAGCAGTGTACGAGCTAACTATGGCTACACCTTC.

The chain uses TRBV25-1 and TRBJ1-1, with D perhaps TRBD1 (5 bases). The germline V gene encodes CDR1 MGHDK and CDR2 SYGVNS. The V end lost 1 base, the J end lost 0 bases, and 12 bases lay between the germline ends. CDR3 size: 16 residues. The CDR3 DNA reads as TGTGCCAGCAGTGAATGGGGGTCAGGGCTGAACACTGAAGCTTTCTTT. This encodes CASSEWGSGLNTEAFF.